The T cell receptor (beta chain) described here comes from a study of cytomegalovirus exposure and HLA in healthy donors. The V gene's germline CDR1 is SGHTA and CDR2 FQGNSA. The CDR3 consists of 17 residues. V gave up 4 bases and J gave up 2 bases; unmatched junction bases: 11. With 60 Vbeta and 13 Jbeta primers, the PCR was carried out. Sequencing was performed with immunoSEQ multiplex PCR; in TCRdb, only in-frame clones are kept and a portion is missing. The sample data list 170,000 or so clones. Points on this clone: Its antigen is currently unknown.

Study results and limitations: Indistinguishability led to the exclusion of some V segments, TRBV6-2 and TRBV6-3 included. Later on, a genetic analysis was performed. It linked a missense variant in DCLRE1C with V- and J-gene trimming of TCR beta. Reports state that TCR beta sequences accurately predicted most subjects' HLA-A and HLA-B alleles. Likely technical artifact: a cluster of highly shared sequence variants.

Material: PBMCs. The sequence was obtained from a young man in good health and CMV-seronegative. This rearrangement joins TRBV7-2 to TRBJ2-3, with 8 bases identical to TRBD2. The CDR3: CASSSASGTSNTDTQYF. CDR3 in DNA: TGTGCCAGCAGCTCAGCTTCCGGGACTAGTAACACAGATACGCAGTATTTT.